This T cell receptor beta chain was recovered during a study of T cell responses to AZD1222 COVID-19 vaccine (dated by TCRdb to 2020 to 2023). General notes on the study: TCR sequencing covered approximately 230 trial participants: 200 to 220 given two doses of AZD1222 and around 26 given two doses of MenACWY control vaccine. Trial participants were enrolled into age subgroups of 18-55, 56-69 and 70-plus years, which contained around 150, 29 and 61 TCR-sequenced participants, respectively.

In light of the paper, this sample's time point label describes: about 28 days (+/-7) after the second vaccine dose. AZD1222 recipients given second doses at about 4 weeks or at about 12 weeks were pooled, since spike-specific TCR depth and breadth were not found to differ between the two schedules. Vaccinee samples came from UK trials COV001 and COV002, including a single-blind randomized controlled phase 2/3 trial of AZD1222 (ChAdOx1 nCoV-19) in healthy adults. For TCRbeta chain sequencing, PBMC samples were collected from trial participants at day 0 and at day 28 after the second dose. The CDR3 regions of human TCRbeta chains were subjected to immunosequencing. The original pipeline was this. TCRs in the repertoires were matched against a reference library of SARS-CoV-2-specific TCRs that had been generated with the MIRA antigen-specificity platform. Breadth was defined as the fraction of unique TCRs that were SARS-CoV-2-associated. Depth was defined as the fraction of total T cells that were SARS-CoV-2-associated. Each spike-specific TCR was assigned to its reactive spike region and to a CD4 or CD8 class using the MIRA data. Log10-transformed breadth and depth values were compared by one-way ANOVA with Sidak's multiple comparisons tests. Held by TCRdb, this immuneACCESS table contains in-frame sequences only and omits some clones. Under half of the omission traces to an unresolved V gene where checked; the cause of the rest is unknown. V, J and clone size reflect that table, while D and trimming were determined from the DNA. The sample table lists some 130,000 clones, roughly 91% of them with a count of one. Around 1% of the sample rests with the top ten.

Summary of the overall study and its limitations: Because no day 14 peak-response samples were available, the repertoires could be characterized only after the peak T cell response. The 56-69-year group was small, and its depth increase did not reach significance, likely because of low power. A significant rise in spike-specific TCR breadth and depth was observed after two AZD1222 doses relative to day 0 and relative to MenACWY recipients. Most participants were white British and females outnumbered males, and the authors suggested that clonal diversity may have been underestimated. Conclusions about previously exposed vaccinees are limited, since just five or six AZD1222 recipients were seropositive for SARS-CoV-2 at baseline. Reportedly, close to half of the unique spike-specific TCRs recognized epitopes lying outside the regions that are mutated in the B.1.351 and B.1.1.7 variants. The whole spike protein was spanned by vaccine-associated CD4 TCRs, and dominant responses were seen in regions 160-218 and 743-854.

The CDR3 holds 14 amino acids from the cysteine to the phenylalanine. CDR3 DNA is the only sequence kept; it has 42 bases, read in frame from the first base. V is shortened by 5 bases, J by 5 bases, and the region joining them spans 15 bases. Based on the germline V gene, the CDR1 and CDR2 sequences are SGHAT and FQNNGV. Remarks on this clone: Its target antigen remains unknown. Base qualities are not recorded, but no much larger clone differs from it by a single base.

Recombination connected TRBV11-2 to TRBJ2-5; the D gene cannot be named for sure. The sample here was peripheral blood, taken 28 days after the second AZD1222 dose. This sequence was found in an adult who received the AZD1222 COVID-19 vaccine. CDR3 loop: CASSPFALMETQYF. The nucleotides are TGTGCCAGCAGCCCGTTCGCGCTCATGGAGACCCAGTACTTC. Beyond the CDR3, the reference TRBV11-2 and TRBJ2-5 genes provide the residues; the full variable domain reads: EAGVAQSPRYKIIEKRQSVAFWCNPISGHATLYWYQQILGQGPKLLIQFQNNGVVDDSQLPKDRFSAERLKGVDSTLKIQPAKLEDSAVYLCASSPFALMETQYFGPGTRLLVL.